This record concerns one T cell receptor beta chain sequence. The entry originates in a study of blood T cell repertoires in COVID-19. Study-wide background: The samples span acute and convalescent COVID-19 from the United States, Italy and Spain. Sources were T cells, B-cell-depleted T cells, or PBMCs; the material itself was cDNA or gDNA.

This table comes from immunoSEQ multiplex PCR, and its TCRdb copy is limited to in-frame clones, with some not included. The sample lists roughly 260,000 clones, roughly 88% occurring once. With 1 base clipped from V and 4 bases from J, the junction kept 3 bases outside the gene matches. Germline values: CDR1 SGHTA, CDR2 FQGNSA. There are 15 residues in the CDR3. The source of this sequence is a middle-aged woman who had recovered from COVID-19. V and J are TRBV7-2 and TRBJ2-1; 8 bases line up with TRBD2. The sample consisted of peripheral blood. The CDR3 sequence: CASSLELAAYNEQFF. The CDR3 DNA reads TGTGCCAGCAGCTTAGAACTAGCGGCTTACAATGAGCAGTTCTTC.